This T cell receptor beta chain was sequenced in a study of molecular identifiers for immune sequencing clone quantification. As for this clonotype: Its antigen remains unknown.

Points from the study as a whole: Over 98% of effector molecules, yet under 1% of naive-cell molecules, were held by clones above 20 RNA copies. Identical barcode-sharing TCR molecules could lead to underestimated sizes for highly expanded clones. Spiked Jurkat TCR RNA originating from one cell could reportedly be identified amid roughly 970,000 naive cells.

TCRdb independently ran MiXCR on the PCR reads; one entry per CDR3 protein. Among some 590,000 distinct CDR3 sequences listed, about 25% were seen once. Sorting was used to obtain naive CD8 T cells (CD8+CD4-CCR7+CD45RA+). The CDR3 contains 15 residues. Germline loops: CDR1 SEHNR, CDR2 FQNEAQ (reference sequence). The ends were cut back, 5 bases at V and 4 bases at J, with 18 bases in the middle. This chain connects TRBV7-9 to TRBJ2-7; perhaps TRBD2 as D (5 bases). Sequenced input: naive CD8+ T cells from blood, with Jurkat cell RNA spiked in. Subset indicated: FACS-sorted CD8+CD4-CCR7+CD45RA+ naive T cells. This TCR came from a human donor in good health. Some libraries in this study had Jurkat cell RNA spiked in. CDR3 in DNA: TGTGCCAGCAGCCCCCCCGGGGTTGGGGAATACGAGCAGTACTTC. Amino acids: CASSPPGVGEYEQYF.